These 17 T cell receptor beta chains originate from one sample sequenced in a study of CD8+ T cells in alopecia areata. Treatment of the sample: oral pan-JAK inhibitor, 5-10 mg twice daily. Isolated RNA was reverse transcribed into cDNA used as the sequencing template. Generated by immunoSEQ multiplex PCR, the TCRdb table keeps only in-frame clones and is missing some. The sample lists 200,000 to 250,000 clones, 64% occurring once. Here the sequenced sample was CD4+ T cells sorted from blood, taken at week 4, from a patient treated with tofacitinib. The receptors come from a human donor with alopecia areata.

V and J are TRBV5-4 and TRBJ1-1, with 7 positions matching TRBD1. The junction had 7 bases not matched to a gene; V was cut back by 4 bases and J by 4 bases. Germline V gene lookup returns CDR1 SGHNT and CDR2 YYREEE (reference sequence). The CDR3 is made up of 14 amino acids. The CDR3 sequence is CASSTWTGLTEAFF. DNA for the CDR3: TGTGCCAGCAGCACATGGACAGGTCTCACTGAAGCTTTCTTT.

This clone appeared once. The chain uses TRBV2 and TRBJ1-1; TRBD1 matches at 7 bases. The CDR3 is 15 residues long. V was pared by 0 bases and J by 8 bases, with 9 bases of the junction left unmatched. In germline, CDR1 is SNHLY, CDR2 FYNNEI. CDR3 in DNA: TGTGCCAGCAGTGAAGCGGGCAGGGGGAAAAGAGAAGCTTTCTTT. Protein product: CASSEAGRGKREAFF.

The gene calls are TRBV2 and TRBJ2-7; no reliable D call. Trimming left V 1 base short and J 2 bases short, with 6 bases between. Germline V gives CDR1 SNHLY, CDR2 FYNNEI. The CDR3 has 13 amino acids. This chain's CDR3 is CASSEGRAYEQYF. The CDR3 DNA sequence: TGTGCCAGCAGTGAAGGAAGGGCCTACGAGCAGTACTTC.

The chain has TRBV29-1 and TRBJ2-5; no definite D call. Germline V gene data show CDR1 as SQVTM and CDR2 as ANQGSEA. The length of the CDR3 is 13 residues. The V gene lost 7 bases and the J gene lost 1 base, with 13 bases spanning the gap. The CDR3 sequence is CSAMTWGQETQYF. CDR3 in DNA: TGCAGCGCTATGACCTGGGGCCAAGAGACCCAGTACTTC.

The chain joins TRBV7-2 to TRBJ1-1, with a tentative D call TRBD1 (6 bases). The ends were cut back, 0 bases at V and 5 bases at J, with 13 bases in the middle. CDR1 and CDR2 from the germline V gene are SGHTA and FQGNSA. The CDR3 spans 15 residues. This chain's CDR3 is CASSLAQGSGTEAFF. The CDR3 nucleotides are TGTGCCAGCAGCTTAGCCCAGGGGTCGGGGACTGAAGCTTTCTTT.

The rearrangement uses TRBV7-8 and TRBJ2-1; 7 bases agree with TRBD2. CDR1 is SGHVS and CDR2 is FQNEAQ in the germline V gene. The CDR3 extends over 16 amino acids. Trimming removed 2 bases from V and 5 bases from J; junction bases left unmatched: 9. In nucleotides, the CDR3 is TGTGCCAGCAGCTTAAAGAGACTAGCTAGCAACAATGAGCAGTTCTTC. Protein product: CASSLKRLASNNEQFF.

The chain joins TRBV30 to TRBJ2-2; D may match TRBD1 or TRBD2 (5 bases each). This CDR3 has 14 amino acids. Germline CDR1 and CDR2: GTSNPN and SVGIG (reference sequence). Trimming took 5 bases from V and 9 from J, leaving 19 bases between them. CDR3 sequence reads: CAWGPGPESWELFF. The CDR3 nucleotides read TGTGCCTGGGGCCCGGGACCGGAGAGCTGGGAGCTGTTTTTT.

The chain employs TRBV5-1 and TRBJ1-1, with D perhaps TRBD1 (5 bases). Germline V gives CDR1 SGHRS, CDR2 YFSETQ. The CDR3 extends over 12 amino acids. The V gene lost 4 bases and the J gene lost 4 bases, with 8 bases spanning the gap. CDR3 protein: CASSRQGTEAFF. In nucleotides, the CDR3 is TGCGCCAGCAGCCGTCAGGGCACTGAAGCTTTCTTT.

This clone was recorded a few times. This rearrangement joins TRBV29-1 to TRBJ2-7, with D tentatively TRBD1 (5 bases). Trimming left V 4 bases short and J 6 bases short, with 10 bases between. Germline V gives CDR1 SQVTM, CDR2 ANQGSEA. The CDR3 extends over 11 amino acids. CDR3 region: CSVAWTLEQYF. In DNA form, the CDR3 reads TGCAGCGTTGCTTGGACACTCGAGCAGTACTTC.

The chain couples TRBV9 to TRBJ1-1; D might be TRBD1 (5 bases). The V end was cut by 4 bases, the J end by 0 bases, with 16 bases between. CDR1 SGDLS and CDR2 YYNGEE come from the germline V gene. The CDR3 length is 16 residues. CDR3 in amino acids: CASSPERQSMNTEAFF. In DNA, the CDR3 is TGTGCCAGCAGCCCGGAGCGACAGTCCATGAACACTGAAGCTTTCTTT.

The chain employs TRBV19 and TRBJ2-1; 8 bases are shared with TRBD2. After removal of 6 bases from V and 2 bases from J, the junction contained 6 bases not matched to a gene. The CDR3 has 15 residues. Germline loops: CDR1 LNHDA, CDR2 SQIVND (reference sequence). CDR3 sequence reads: CASSRSGGTYNEQFF. The CDR3 bases are TGTGCCAGTAGCCGCAGCGGGGGCACCTACAATGAGCAGTTCTTC.

This clone was recorded a few times. The rearrangement uses TRBV29-1 and TRBJ2-7; 9 bases match TRBD1. Per the germline V gene, CDR1 is SQVTM and CDR2 is ANQGSEA. The V and J ends lost 4 bases and 1 base, in that order; junction bases with no gene match: 5. The CDR3 length is 14 residues. The DNA of the CDR3 is TGCAGCGTTGTAGTAGGACAGGGGTCCTACGAGCAGTACTTC. Residues: CSVVVGQGSYEQYF.

This clone has a handful of counts. The V and J genes are TRBV7-8 and TRBJ1-3; D gene ambiguous. V gave up 5 bases and J gave up 3 bases, with 11 bases separating them. The germline CDR1 and CDR2 sequences are SGHVS and FQNEAQ. This CDR3 has 14 amino acids. The CDR3 DNA follows: TGTGCCAGCAGCCCCCTTTTGGTTGGAAACACCATATATTTT. Translating gives CASSPLLVGNTIYF.

This clone was recorded once. The V gene is TRBV7-2, the J gene TRBJ2-3, with 7 bases lining up with TRBD2. Germline CDR1 reads SGHTA; CDR2 reads FQGNSA. Trimming at V came to 5 bases and at J to 8 bases, leaving 7 bases not matched to a gene. This CDR3 has 13 residues. In nucleotides, the CDR3 is TGTGCCAGCAGCCAGACGGGGGGAGGTACGCAGTATTTT. Protein sequence: CASSQTGGGTQYF.

This chain uses TRBV5-1 with TRBJ2-1; TRBD2 agrees at 7 bases. The CDR3 extends over 14 amino acids. After removal of 2 bases from V and 8 bases from J, the junction contained 7 bases not matched to a gene. Per germline, CDR1 SGHRS and CDR2 YFSETQ. The CDR3 DNA reads as TGCGCCAGCAGCTTCAGCGGGGTGGGAGATGAGCAGTTCTTC. Translated: CASSFSGVGDEQFF.

This clone was observed a few times. CDR3 sequence: CASRETVTTLIQYF. CDR3 nucleotide sequence: TGTGCCAGCAGAGAGACGGTTACTACCCTCATTCAGTACTTC. This chain links TRBV27 with TRBJ2-4, with D unresolved. The CDR3 spans 14 residues. Trimming removed 6 bases at V and 9 bases at J, with 18 bases between. Per the germline V gene, CDR1 is MNHEY and CDR2 is SMNVEV (reference sequence).

The chain couples TRBV27 to TRBJ2-3; tentatively, D is TRBD1 (5 bases). Germline-derived CDR1 and CDR2 are MNHEY and SMNVEV (reference sequence). The length of the CDR3 is 15 residues. Trimming left V 2 bases short and J 0 bases short, with 9 bases between. In DNA, the CDR3 is TGTGCCAGCAGTTTAAACAGGAGAAGCACAGATACGCAGTATTTT. Translated: CASSLNRRSTDTQYF.